The entry below gives a single T cell receptor (beta chain) sequence along with its context. Patients in Seattle were enrolled during active infection, then followed longitudinally. The data were obtained in a study of blood T cell repertoires in COVID-19. Background on the study: T cells, B-cell-depleted T cells, or PBMCs supplied cDNA or gDNA.

Study processing details: Amplification with reference gene primers provided the estimates of nucleated cell counts. Sequencing was performed with immunoSEQ multiplex PCR; in TCRdb, only in-frame clones are kept and a portion is missing. The DNA gave D and trimming, while V, J and clone size come from that table. In the table there are 200,000 to 250,000 clones, roughly four fifths of which are singletons. V gave up 0 bases and J gave up 6 bases, with 8 bases separating them. The CDR3 covers 13 residues. Germline V gene lookup returns CDR1 ENHRY and CDR2 SYGVKD. The sequence derives from a woman older than 75 with COVID-19, enrolled during active disease. V usage is TRBV10-3 and J usage is TRBJ2-5; D is uncertain. Sequencing used peripheral blood. The CDR3 reads CAISESVEQTQYF. The CDR3 DNA follows: TGTGCCATCAGTGAGTCAGTAGAGCAGACCCAGTACTTC.